This is a list of T cell receptor beta chains from one sample in a study of cytomegalovirus exposure and HLA in healthy donors. Sequencing was performed with immunoSEQ multiplex PCR; in TCRdb, only in-frame clones are kept and a portion is missing. Of 220,000 or so clones listed, 70% to 80% are singletons. The sequencing sample was made of PBMCs. These receptors all come from a woman in her thirties in good health and CMV-seronegative. Both conserved end residues are part of each CDR3. A D gene is named only where the DNA matches it firmly. Size is stated for part of the rows, as once, few or many counts, or as a class when the clone is expanded.

J: TRBJ2-7
size: -
D: TRBD2
V: TRBV7-8
CDR3: CASSPTFLASGNSYEQYF
DNA: TGTGCCAGCAGCCCTACATTTTTGGCTAGCGGGAACTCCTACGAGCAGTACTTC

J: TRBJ2-1
size: -
D: TRBD1
V: TRBV6-5
CDR3: CASSSPDRGPHEQFF
DNA: TGTGCCAGCAGTTCCCCGGACAGGGGGCCCCATGAGCAGTTCTTC

J: TRBJ2-7
size: -
D: -
V: TRBV11-3
CDR3: CASSLDSDEQYF
DNA: TGTGCCAGCAGCTTAGACTCGGACGAGCAGTACTTC

J: TRBJ1-4
size: -
D: TRBD1
V: TRBV6-6
CDR3: CASSYSPTGEGFF
DNA: TGTGCCAGCAGTTACAGTCCGACAGGGGAAGGGTTTTTT

J: TRBJ1-1
size: -
D: TRBD1
V: TRBV6-5
CDR3: CASSYSWTGLNTEAFF
DNA: TGTGCCAGCAGTTACTCTTGGACAGGCTTGAACACTGAAGCTTTCTTT

J: TRBJ1-5
size: -
D: -
V: TRBV6-6
CDR3: CATSWPVRGQPQHF
DNA: TGTGCCACCTCCTGGCCCGTACGAGGACAGCCCCAGCATTTT

J: TRBJ1-2
size: -
D: -
V: TRBV5-6
CDR3: CASGDGRGGYTF
DNA: TGTGCCAGCGGGGACGGCAGGGGTGGCTACACCTTC

J: TRBJ1-2
size: -
D: -
V: TRBV6-4
CDR3: CASSDGSGYGYTF
DNA: TGTGCCAGCAGTGACGGGAGCGGCTATGGCTACACCTTC

J: TRBJ2-7
size: -
D: -
V: TRBV18
CDR3: CASSWESYEQYF
DNA: TGTGCCAGCTCTTGGGAGTCCTACGAGCAGTACTTC

J: TRBJ2-2
size: few
D: TRBD1
V: TRBV2
CDR3: CASREAGTGMGGELFF
DNA: TGTGCCAGCAGAGAGGCCGGGACAGGGATGGGCGGGGAGCTGTTTTTT

J: TRBJ2-1
size: -
D: TRBD2
V: TRBV30
CDR3: CAWSAGTSGRPNNEQFF
DNA: TGTGCCTGGAGTGCGGGGACTAGCGGGAGGCCCAACAATGAGCAGTTCTTC

J: TRBJ2-3
size: few
D: -
V: TRBV5-6
CDR3: CASSLGRTAVTDTQYF
DNA: TGTGCCAGCAGCTTGGGGAGGACGGCGGTCACAGATACGCAGTATTTT

J: TRBJ1-2
size: once
D: -
V: TRBV19
CDR3: CASTPRGEGYGYTF
DNA: TGTGCCAGTACCCCCCGTGGGGAGGGCTATGGCTACACCTTC

J: TRBJ2-7
size: -
D: -
V: TRBV7-2
CDR3: CASSRAGEQYF
DNA: TGTGCCAGCAGCCGCGCAGGGGAGCAGTACTTC

J: TRBJ2-1
size: -
D: -
V: TRBV7-2
CDR3: CASSLGHQTYNEQFF
DNA: TGTGCCAGCAGCTTAGGCCATCAGACCTACAATGAGCAGTTCTTC

J: TRBJ2-3
size: -
D: TRBD2
V: TRBV9
CDR3: CASSVDSGGFSTDTQYF
DNA: TGTGCCAGCAGCGTAGACAGCGGGGGATTTAGCACAGATACGCAGTATTTT

J: TRBJ1-5
size: -
D: -
V: TRBV30
CDR3: CAWSVRGIYSNQPQHF
DNA: TGTGCCTGGAGTGTACGGGGTATCTATAGCAATCAGCCCCAGCATTTT

J: TRBJ2-7
size: -
D: -
V: TRBV4-2
CDR3: CASSQDGADRTYEQYF
DNA: TGTGCCAGCAGCCAAGATGGGGCGGATAGAACCTACGAGCAGTACTTC

J: TRBJ2-7
size: -
D: TRBD2
V: TRBV4-1
CDR3: CASSPRLAERSYEQYF
DNA: TGCGCCAGCAGTCCTAGACTAGCGGAGCGTTCCTACGAGCAGTACTTC

J: TRBJ2-1
size: few
D: -
V: TRBV27
CDR3: CASSLERTAYNEQFF
DNA: TGTGCCAGCAGTTTAGAGAGGACAGCTTACAATGAGCAGTTCTTC

J: TRBJ1-2
size: -
D: -
V: TRBV7-2
CDR3: CASSLMRSYTF
DNA: TGTGCCAGCAGCTTAATGAGGAGCTACACCTTC

J: TRBJ1-1
size: -
D: -
V: TRBV6-6
CDR3: CASSYYDSSEAFF
DNA: TGTGCCAGCAGTTACTACGACAGTTCTGAAGCTTTCTTT

J: TRBJ2-7
size: -
D: -
V: TRBV6-5
CDR3: CASSFGREKVSYEQYF
DNA: TGTGCCAGCAGTTTTGGACGGGAAAAGGTCTCCTACGAGCAGTACTTC

J: TRBJ1-5
size: -
D: -
V: TRBV30
CDR3: CAWSSGEQYQPQHF
DNA: TGTGCCTGGAGTAGCGGGGAACAGTATCAGCCCCAGCATTTT

J: TRBJ1-3
size: -
D: -
V: TRBV6-1
CDR3: CASSPGFSGNTIYF
DNA: TGTGCCAGCAGTCCCGGTTTCTCTGGAAACACCATATATTTT

J: TRBJ1-3
size: -
D: -
V: TRBV6-8
CDR3: CASSYSSDRGNTIYF
DNA: TGTGCCAGCAGTTACTCGAGCGACAGGGGAAACACCATATATTTT

J: TRBJ2-6
size: -
D: -
V: TRBV25-1
CDR3: CASSEGAFSGANVLTF
DNA: TGTGCCAGCAGTGAAGGGGCGTTCTCTGGGGCCAACGTCCTGACTTTC

J: TRBJ2-5
size: -
D: TRBD2
V: TRBV11-2
CDR3: CASSPSLAGETQYF
DNA: TGTGCCAGCAGCCCATCACTAGCGGGAGAGACCCAGTACTTC

J: TRBJ2-5
size: -
D: -
V: TRBV13
CDR3: CASSFRAGHQETQYF
DNA: TGTGCCAGCAGCTTTCGGGCAGGACATCAAGAGACCCAGTACTTC

J: TRBJ2-2
size: -
D: -
V: TRBV15
CDR3: CATSSQVGGELFF
DNA: TGTGCCACCAGCAGCCAGGTGGGCGGGGAGCTGTTTTTT

J: TRBJ1-2
size: -
D: TRBD1
V: TRBV10-3
CDR3: CAISESFGQGVDGYTF
DNA: TGTGCCATCAGTGAAAGCTTTGGACAGGGGGTGGATGGCTACACCTTC

J: TRBJ1-2
size: -
D: -
V: TRBV14
CDR3: CASSQRTVTGYTF
DNA: TGTGCCAGCAGCCAGAGAACAGTGACTGGCTACACCTTC

J: TRBJ1-2
size: -
D: -
V: TRBV2
CDR3: CASSLNLGAPNYGYTF
DNA: TGTGCCAGCAGTCTCAACCTGGGGGCCCCTAACTATGGCTACACCTTC

J: TRBJ2-1
size: -
D: TRBD1
V: TRBV4-1
CDR3: CASSQVYPQGYNEQFF
DNA: TGCGCCAGCAGCCAAGTTTACCCACAGGGGTACAATGAGCAGTTCTTC

J: TRBJ1-1
size: -
D: -
V: TRBV18
CDR3: CASSPRGGPEMNTEAFF
DNA: TGTGCCAGCTCACCCCGGGGGGGGCCAGAAATGAACACTGAAGCTTTCTTT

J: TRBJ1-2
size: -
D: TRBD1
V: TRBV7-8
CDR3: CASSSEKGAFYGYTF
DNA: TGTGCCAGCAGCAGTGAAAAGGGGGCCTTCTATGGCTACACCTTC

J: TRBJ1-1
size: -
D: -
V: TRBV11-3
CDR3: CASSLEGALGTEAFF
DNA: TGTGCCAGCAGCTTAGAGGGCGCCTTAGGCACTGAAGCTTTCTTT

J: TRBJ2-5
size: -
D: TRBD2
V: TRBV7-9
CDR3: CASSFGRGAGFRETQYF
DNA: TGTGCCAGCAGCTTTGGGAGAGGAGCGGGGTTCCGGGAGACCCAGTACTTC

J: TRBJ1-1
size: -
D: TRBD1
V: TRBV5-5
CDR3: CASSDPQGRTEAFF
DNA: TGTGCCAGCAGCGATCCACAGGGGCGCACTGAAGCTTTCTTT

J: TRBJ2-1
size: few
D: TRBD2
V: TRBV4-2
CDR3: CASSQDVGLAGGFLKKQFF
DNA: TGTGCCAGCAGCCAAGATGTGGGGCTAGCGGGGGGGTTCCTCAAGAAGCAGTTCTTC

J: TRBJ2-5
size: -
D: TRBD2
V: TRBV7-9
CDR3: CASSSSGGAKETQYF
DNA: TGTGCCAGCAGCTCCAGCGGGGGGGCCAAAGAGACCCAGTACTTC

J: TRBJ2-1
size: -
D: TRBD2
V: TRBV9
CDR3: CASSPGTSGYNEQFF
DNA: TGTGCCAGCAGCCCCGGGACTAGCGGCTACAATGAGCAGTTCTTC